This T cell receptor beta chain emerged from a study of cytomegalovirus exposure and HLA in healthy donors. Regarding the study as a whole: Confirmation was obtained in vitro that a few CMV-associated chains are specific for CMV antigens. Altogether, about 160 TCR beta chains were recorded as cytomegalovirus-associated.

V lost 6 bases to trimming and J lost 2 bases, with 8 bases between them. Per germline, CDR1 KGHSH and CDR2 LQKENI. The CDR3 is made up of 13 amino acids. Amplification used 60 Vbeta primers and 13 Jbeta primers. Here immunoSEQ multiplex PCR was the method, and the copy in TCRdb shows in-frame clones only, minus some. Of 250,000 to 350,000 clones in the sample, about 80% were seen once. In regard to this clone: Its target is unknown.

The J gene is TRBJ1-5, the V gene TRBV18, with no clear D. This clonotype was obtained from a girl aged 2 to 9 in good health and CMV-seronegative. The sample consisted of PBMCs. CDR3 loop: CASSRQGNQPQHF. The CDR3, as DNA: TGTGCCAGCTCCCGGCAGGGCAATCAGCCCCAGCATTTT.